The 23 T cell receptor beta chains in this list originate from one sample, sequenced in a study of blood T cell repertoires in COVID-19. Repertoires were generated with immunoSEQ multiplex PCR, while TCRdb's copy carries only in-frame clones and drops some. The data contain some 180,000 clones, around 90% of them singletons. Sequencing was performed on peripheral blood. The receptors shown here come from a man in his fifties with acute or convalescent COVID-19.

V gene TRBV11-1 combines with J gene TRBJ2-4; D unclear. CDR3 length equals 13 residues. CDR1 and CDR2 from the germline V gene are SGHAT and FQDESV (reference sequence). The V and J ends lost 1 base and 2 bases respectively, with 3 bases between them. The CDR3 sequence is CASSLVSKNIQYF. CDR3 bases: TGTGCCAGCAGCTTAGTCTCCAAAAACATTCAGTACTTC.

Here the CDR3 reads CASSLMTGGNTEAFF. The CDR3 DNA follows: TGTGCCAGCAGCCTGATGACAGGAGGGAACACTGAAGCTTTCTTT. The rearrangement uses TRBV4-2 and TRBJ1-1; the D gene is possibly TRBD1 (6 bases). This CDR3 has 15 residues. Deletions cut 4 bases from V and 1 base from J, with 13 bases between. CDR1 and CDR2 from the germline V gene are LGHNA and YNFKEQ.

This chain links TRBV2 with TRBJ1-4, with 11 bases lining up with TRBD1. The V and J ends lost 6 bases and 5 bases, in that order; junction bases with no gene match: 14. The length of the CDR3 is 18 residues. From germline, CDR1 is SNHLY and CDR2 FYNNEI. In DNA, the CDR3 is TGTGCCAGCAGGGGAGGACAGGGGGCGCGTGGGACAAATGAAAAACTGTTTTTT. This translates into CASRGGQGARGTNEKLFF.

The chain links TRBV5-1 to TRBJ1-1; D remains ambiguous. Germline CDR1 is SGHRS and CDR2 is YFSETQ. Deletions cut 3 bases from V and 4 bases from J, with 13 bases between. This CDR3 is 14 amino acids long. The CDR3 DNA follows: TGCGCCAGCAGCTCCGACCTTGAGGGCACTGAAGCTTTCTTT. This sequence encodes CASSSDLEGTEAFF.

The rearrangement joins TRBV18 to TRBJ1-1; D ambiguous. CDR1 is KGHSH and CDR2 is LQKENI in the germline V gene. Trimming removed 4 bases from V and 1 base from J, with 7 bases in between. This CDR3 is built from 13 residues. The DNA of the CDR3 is TGTGCCAGCTCACACCCCAGGAACACTGAAGCTTTCTTT. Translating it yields CASSHPRNTEAFF.

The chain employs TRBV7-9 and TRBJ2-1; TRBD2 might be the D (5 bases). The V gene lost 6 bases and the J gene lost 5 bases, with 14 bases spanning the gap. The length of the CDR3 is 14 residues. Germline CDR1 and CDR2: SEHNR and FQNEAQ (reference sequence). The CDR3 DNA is TGTGCCAGCAGGCCTACGGGGTCCCACAATGAGCAGTTCTTC. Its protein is CASRPTGSHNEQFF.

CDR3 bases: TGTGCCAGCAGTTTATCCTCAGCGGGGGCAGCCTACAATGAGCAGTTCTTC. It is translated as CASSLSSAGAAYNEQFF. This chain connects TRBV27 to TRBJ2-1, with 8 bases lining up with TRBD2. V gave up 0 bases and J gave up 2 bases; unmatched junction bases: 6. Germline values: CDR1 MNHEY, CDR2 SMNVEV (reference sequence). The CDR3 spans 17 residues.

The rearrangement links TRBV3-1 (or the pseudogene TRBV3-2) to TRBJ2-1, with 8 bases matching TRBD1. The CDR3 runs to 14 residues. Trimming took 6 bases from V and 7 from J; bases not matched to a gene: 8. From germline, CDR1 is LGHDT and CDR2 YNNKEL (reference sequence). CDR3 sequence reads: CASRLGTGVNEQFF. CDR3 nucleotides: TGTGCCAGCAGGTTAGGGACAGGAGTTAATGAGCAGTTCTTC.

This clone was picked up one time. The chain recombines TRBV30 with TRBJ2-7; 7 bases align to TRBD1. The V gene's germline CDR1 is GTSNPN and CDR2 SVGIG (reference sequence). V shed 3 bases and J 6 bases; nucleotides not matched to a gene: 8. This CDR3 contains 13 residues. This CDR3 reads CAWRKTGQSEQYV. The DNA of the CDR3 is TGTGCCTGGAGGAAGACAGGGCAATCCGAGCAGTACGTC.

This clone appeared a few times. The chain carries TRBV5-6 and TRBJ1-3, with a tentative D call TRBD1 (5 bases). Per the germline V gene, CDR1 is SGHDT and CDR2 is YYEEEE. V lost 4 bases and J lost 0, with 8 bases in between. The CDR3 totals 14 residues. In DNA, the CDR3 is TGTGCCAGCAGCCAGGGTCCCTCTGGAAACACCATATATTTT. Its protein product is CASSQGPSGNTIYF.

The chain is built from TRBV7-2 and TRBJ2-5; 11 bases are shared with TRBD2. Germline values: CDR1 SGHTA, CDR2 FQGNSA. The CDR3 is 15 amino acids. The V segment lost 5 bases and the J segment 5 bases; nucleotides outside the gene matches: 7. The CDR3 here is CASSPGTSGLETQYF. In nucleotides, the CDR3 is TGTGCCAGCAGCCCCGGGACTAGCGGTTTGGAGACCCAGTACTTC. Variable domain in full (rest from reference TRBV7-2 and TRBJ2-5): GAGVSQSPSNKVTEKGKDVELRCDPISGHTALYWYRQSLGQGLEFLIYFQGNSAPDKSGLPSDRFSAERTGGSVSTLTIQRTQQEDSAVYLCASSPGTSGLETQYFGPGTRLLVL.

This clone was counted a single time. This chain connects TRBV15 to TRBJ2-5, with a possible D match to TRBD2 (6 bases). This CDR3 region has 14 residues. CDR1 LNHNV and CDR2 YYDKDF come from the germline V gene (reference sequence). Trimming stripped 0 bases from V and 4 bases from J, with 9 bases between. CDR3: CATSRDRGGETQYF. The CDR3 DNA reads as TGTGCCACCAGCAGAGATAGGGGAGGAGAGACCCAGTACTTC.

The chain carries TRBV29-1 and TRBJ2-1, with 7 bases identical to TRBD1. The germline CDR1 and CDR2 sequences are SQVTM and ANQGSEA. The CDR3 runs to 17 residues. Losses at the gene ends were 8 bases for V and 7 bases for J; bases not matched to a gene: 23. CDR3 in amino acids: CSTRDSLLSGSPNEQFF. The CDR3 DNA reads TGCAGCACCAGGGACAGCCTCTTATCGGGTTCCCCGAATGAGCAGTTCTTC.

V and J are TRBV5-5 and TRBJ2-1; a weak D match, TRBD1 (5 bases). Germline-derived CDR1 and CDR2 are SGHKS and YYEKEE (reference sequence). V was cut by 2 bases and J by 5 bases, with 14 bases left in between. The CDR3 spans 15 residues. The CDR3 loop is CASSFVRQGDNEQFF. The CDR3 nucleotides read TGTGCCAGCAGCTTCGTTAGACAAGGGGACAATGAGCAGTTCTTC.

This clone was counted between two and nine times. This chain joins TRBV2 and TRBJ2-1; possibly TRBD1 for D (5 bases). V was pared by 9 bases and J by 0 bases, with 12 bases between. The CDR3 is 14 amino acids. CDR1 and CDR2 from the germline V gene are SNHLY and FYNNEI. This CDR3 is CASSSRASYNEQFF. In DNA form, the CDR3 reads TGTGCCAGTTCGAGCAGGGCCTCCTACAATGAGCAGTTCTTC.

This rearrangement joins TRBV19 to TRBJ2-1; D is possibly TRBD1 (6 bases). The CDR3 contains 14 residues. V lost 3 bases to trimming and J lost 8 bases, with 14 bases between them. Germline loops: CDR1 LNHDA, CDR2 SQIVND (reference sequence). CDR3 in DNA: TGTGCCAGTAGTATTGGTCAGGGGCGCGATGAGCAGTTCTTC. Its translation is CASSIGQGRDEQFF.

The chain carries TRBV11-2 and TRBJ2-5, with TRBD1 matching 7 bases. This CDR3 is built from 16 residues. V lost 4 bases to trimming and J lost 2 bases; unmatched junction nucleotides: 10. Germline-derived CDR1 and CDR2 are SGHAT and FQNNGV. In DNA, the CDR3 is TGTGCCAGCAGCTCTTACCGGGACAGTTTGCAAGAGACCCAGTACTTC. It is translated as CASSSYRDSLQETQYF.

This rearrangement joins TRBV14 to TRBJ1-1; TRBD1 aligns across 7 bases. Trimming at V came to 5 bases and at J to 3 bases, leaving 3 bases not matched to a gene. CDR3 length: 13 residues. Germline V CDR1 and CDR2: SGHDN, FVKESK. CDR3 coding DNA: TGTGCCAGCAGCTCAACAGGGGACACTGAAGCTTTCTTT. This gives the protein CASSSTGDTEAFF.

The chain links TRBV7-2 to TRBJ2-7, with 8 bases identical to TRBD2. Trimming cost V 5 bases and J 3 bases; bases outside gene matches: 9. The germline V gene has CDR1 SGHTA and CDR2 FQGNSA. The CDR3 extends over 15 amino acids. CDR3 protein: CASSPSTSVFYEQYV. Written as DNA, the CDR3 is TGTGCCAGCAGCCCATCGACTAGCGTATTCTACGAGCAGTACGTC.

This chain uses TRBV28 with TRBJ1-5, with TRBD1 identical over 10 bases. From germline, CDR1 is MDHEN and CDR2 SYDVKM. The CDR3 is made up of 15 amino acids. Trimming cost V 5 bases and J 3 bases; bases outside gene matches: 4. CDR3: CASSGQGGNNQPQHF. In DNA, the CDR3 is TGTGCCAGCAGTGGACAGGGGGGGAACAATCAGCCCCAGCATTTT. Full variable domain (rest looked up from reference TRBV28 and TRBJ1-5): DVKVTQSSRYLVKRTGEKVFLECVQDMDHENMFWYRQDPGLGLRLIYFSYDVKMKEKGDIPEGYSVSREKKERFSLILESASTNQTSMYLCASSGQGGNNQPQHFGDGTRLSIL.

The CDR3 loop reads CASSYSTMLGEKLFF. CDR3 DNA: TGTGCCAGCAGTTACTCGACTATGCTCGGGGAAAAACTGTTTTTT. The rearrangement links TRBV6-2 or TRBV6-3 to TRBJ1-4; no reliable D call. Germline values: CDR1 MNHEY, CDR2 SVGEGT. The germline V and J ends were trimmed by 0 bases and 8 bases, with 13 bases remaining between them. The CDR3 is 15 amino acids.

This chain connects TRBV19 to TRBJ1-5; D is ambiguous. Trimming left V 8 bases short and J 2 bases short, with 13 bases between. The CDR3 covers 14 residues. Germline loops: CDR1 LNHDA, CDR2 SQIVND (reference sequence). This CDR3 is CASHRRQGNQPQHF. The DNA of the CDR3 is TGTGCCAGTCATCGCAGGCAAGGCAATCAGCCCCAGCATTTT.

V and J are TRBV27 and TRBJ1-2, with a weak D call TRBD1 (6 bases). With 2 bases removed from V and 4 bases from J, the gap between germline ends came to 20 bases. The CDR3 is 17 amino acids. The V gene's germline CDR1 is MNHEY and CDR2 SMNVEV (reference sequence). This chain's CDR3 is CASSLRRGGRGTYGYTF. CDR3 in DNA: TGTGCCAGCAGTTTACGGCGGGGGGGCAGGGGCACCTATGGCTACACCTTC.